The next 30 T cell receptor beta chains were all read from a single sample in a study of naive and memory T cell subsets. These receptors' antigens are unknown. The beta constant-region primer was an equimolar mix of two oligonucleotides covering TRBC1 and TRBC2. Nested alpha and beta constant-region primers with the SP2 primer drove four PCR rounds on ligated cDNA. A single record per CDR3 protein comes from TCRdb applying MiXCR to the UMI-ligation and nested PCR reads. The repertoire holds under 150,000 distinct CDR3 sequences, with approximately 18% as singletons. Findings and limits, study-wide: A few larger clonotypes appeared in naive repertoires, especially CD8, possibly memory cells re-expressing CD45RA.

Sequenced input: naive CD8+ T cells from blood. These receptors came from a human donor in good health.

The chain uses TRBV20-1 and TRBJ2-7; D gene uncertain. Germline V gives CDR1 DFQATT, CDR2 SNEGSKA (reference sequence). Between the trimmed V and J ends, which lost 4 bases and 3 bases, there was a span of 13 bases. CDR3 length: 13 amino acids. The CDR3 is CSATPTAFYEQYF. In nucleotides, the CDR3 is TGCAGTGCTACCCCTACCGCTTTCTACGAGCAGTACTTC.

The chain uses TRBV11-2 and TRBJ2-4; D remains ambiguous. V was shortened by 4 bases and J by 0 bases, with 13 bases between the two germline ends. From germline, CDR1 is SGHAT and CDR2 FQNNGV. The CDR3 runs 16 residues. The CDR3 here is CASSSVRLLAKNIQYF. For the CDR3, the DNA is TGTGCCAGCAGCTCGGTTAGGCTGTTAGCCAAAAACATTCAGTACTTC.

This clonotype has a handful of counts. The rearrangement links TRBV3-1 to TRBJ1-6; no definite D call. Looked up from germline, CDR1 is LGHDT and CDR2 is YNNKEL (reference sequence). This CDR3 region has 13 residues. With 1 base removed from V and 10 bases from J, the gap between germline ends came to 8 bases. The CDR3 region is CASSQVGGSPLHF. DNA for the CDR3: TGTGCCAGCAGCCAAGTAGGCGGGTCACCCCTCCACTTT.

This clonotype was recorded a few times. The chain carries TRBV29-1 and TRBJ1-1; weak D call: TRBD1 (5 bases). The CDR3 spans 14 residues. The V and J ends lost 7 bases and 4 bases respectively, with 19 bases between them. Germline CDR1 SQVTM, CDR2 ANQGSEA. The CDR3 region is CSADGGRSGTEAFF. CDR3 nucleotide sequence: TGCAGCGCCGATGGGGGAAGGTCAGGCACTGAAGCTTTCTTT. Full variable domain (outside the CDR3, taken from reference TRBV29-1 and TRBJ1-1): SAVISQKPSRDICQRGTSLTIQCQVDSQVTMMFWYRQQPGQSLTLIATANQGSEATYESGFVIDKFPISRPNLTFSTLTVSNMSPEDSSIYLCSADGGRSGTEAFFGQGTRLTVV.

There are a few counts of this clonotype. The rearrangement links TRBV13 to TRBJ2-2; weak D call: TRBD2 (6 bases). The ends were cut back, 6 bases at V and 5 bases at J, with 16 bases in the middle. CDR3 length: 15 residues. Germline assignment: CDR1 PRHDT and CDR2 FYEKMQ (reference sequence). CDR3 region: CASSFAGGWTGELFF. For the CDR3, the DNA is TGTGCCAGCAGTTTTGCTGGAGGGTGGACCGGGGAGCTGTTTTTT.

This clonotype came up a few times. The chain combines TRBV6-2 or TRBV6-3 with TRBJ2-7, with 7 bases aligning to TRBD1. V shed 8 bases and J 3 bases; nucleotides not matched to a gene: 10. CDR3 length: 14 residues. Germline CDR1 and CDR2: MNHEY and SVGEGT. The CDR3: CASSRDSQDYEQYF. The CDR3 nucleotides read TGTGCCAGCTCGAGGGACAGTCAGGACTACGAGCAGTACTTC.

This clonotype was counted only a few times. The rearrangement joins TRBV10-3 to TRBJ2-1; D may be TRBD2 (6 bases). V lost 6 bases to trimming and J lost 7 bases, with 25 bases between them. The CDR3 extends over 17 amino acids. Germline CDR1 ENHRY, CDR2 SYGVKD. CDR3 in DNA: TGTGCCATCAGCTCGCCGATGACTACCGGGGGAGATAATGAGCAGTTCTTC. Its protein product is CAISSPMTTGGDNEQFF.

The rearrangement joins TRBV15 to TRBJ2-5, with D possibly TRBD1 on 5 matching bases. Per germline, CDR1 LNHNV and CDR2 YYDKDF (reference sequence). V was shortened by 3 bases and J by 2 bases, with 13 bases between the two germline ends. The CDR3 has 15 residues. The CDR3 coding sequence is TGTGCCACCAGCAGTGCTTCCGACAGACAAGAGACCCAGTACTTC. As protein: CATSSASDRQETQYF.

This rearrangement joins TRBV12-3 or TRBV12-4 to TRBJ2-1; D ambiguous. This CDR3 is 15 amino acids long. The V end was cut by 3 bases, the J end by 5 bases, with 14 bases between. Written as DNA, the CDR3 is TGTGCCAGCAGTTTTTCCTCTCACCCCCACAATGAGCAGTTCTTC. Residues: CASSFSSHPHNEQFF.

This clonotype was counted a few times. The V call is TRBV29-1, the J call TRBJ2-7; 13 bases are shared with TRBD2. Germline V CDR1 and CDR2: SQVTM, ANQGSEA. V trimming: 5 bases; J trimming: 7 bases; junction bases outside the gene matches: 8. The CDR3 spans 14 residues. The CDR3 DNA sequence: TGCAGCGTTCTCGGACTAGCGGGAGTGTGGGAGCAGTACTTC. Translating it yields CSVLGLAGVWEQYF.

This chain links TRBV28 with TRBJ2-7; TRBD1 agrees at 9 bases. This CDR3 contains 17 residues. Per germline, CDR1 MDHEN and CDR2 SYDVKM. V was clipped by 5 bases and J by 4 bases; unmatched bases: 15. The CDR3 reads CASSLRTGDAPFYEQYF. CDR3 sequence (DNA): TGTGCCAGCAGTCTCAGGACAGGGGATGCCCCTTTTTACGAGCAGTACTTC. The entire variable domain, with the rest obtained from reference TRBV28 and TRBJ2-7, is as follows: DVKVTQSSRYLVKRTGEKVFLECVQDMDHENMFWYRQDPGLGLRLIYFSYDVKMKEKGDIPEGYSVSREKKERFSLILESASTNQTSMYLCASSLRTGDAPFYEQYFGPGTRLTVT.

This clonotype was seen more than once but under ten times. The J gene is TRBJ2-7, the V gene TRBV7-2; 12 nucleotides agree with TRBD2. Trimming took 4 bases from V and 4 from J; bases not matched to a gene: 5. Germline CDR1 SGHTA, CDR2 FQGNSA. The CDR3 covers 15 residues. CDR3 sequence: CASSSWTSGDYEQYF. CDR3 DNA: TGTGCCAGCAGCTCCTGGACTAGCGGGGATTACGAGCAGTACTTC.

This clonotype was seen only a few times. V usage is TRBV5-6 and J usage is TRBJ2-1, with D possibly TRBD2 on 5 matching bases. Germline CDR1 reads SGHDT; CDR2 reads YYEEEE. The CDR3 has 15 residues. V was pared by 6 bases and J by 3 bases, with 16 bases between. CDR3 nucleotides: TGTGCCAGCACCTCCGTAGGAGGCCTCTACAATGAGCAGTTCTTC. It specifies CASTSVGGLYNEQFF. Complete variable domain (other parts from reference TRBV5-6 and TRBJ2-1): DAGVTQSPTHLIKTRGQQVTLRCSPKSGHDTVSWYQQALGQGPQFIFQYYEEEERQRGNFPDRFSGHQFPNYSSELNVNALLLGDSALYLCASTSVGGLYNEQFFGPGTRLTVL.

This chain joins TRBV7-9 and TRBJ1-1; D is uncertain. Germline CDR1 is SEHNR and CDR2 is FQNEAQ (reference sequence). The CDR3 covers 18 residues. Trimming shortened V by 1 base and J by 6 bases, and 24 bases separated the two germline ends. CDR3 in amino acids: CASSLGPGSTREVPEAFF. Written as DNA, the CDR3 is TGTGCCAGCAGCTTAGGCCCGGGAAGTACCAGAGAGGTCCCTGAAGCTTTCTTT.

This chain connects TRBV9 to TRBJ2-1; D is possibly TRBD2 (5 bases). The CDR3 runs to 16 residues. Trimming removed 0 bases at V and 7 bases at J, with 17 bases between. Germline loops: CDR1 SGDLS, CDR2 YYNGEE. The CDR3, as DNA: TGTGCCAGCAGCGTAGCTCGCGCGGGTTTGGTAAATGAGCAGTTCTTC. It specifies CASSVARAGLVNEQFF.

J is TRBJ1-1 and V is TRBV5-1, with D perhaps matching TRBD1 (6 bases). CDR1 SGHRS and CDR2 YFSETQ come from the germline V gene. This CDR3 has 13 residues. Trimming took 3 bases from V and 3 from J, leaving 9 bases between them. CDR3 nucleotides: TGCGCCAGCAGCTCGGACAGCTACACTGAAGCTTTCTTT. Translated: CASSSDSYTEAFF.

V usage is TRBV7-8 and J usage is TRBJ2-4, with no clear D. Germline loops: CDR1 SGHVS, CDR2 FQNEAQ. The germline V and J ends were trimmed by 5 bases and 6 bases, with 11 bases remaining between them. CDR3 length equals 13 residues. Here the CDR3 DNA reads TGTGCCAGCAGCCACGAGGTGGGAAACATTCAGTACTTC. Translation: CASSHEVGNIQYF.

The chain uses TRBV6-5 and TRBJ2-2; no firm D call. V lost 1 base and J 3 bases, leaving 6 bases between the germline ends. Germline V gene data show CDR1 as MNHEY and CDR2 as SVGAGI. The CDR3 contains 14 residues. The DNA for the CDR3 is TGTGCCAGCAGTTACTGGACGGACACCGGGGAGCTGTTTTTT. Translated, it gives CASSYWTDTGELFF.

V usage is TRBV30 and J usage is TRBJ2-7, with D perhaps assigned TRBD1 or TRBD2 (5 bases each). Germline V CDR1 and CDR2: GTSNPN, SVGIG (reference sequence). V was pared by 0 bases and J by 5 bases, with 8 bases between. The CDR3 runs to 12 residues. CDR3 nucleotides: TGTGCCTGGAGTGTACTGGGGGACGAGCAGTACTTC. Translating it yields CAWSVLGDEQYF.

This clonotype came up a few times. CDR3 residues: CASSLWFSFGEEPNYGYTF. DNA for the CDR3: TGCGCCAGCAGCTTGTGGTTCTCGTTTGGGGAAGAACCTAACTATGGCTACACCTTC. The V call is TRBV5-1, the J call TRBJ1-2; D is uncertain. V was shortened by 1 base and J by 0 bases, with 22 bases between the two germline ends. Germline CDR1 and CDR2: SGHRS and YFSETQ. CDR3 length equals 19 residues.

The CDR3 bases are TGTGCCAGCAGCTTACAGGACCAGCGGGAGGCTTACAATGAGCAGTTCTTC. It is translated as CASSLQDQREAYNEQFF. The gene calls are TRBV7-9 and TRBJ2-1, with 9 bases aligning to TRBD2. Germline V gene lookup returns CDR1 SEHNR and CDR2 FQNEAQ (reference sequence). V lost 2 bases to trimming and J lost 4 bases; unmatched junction nucleotides: 9. The CDR3 spans 17 residues.

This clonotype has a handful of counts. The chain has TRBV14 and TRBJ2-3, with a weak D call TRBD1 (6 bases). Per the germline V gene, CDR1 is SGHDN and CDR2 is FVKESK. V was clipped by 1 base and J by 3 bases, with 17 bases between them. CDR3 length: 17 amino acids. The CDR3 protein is CASSQVSGAHRTDTQYF. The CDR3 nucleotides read TGTGCCAGCAGCCAAGTGTCAGGGGCGCATCGGACAGATACGCAGTATTTT.

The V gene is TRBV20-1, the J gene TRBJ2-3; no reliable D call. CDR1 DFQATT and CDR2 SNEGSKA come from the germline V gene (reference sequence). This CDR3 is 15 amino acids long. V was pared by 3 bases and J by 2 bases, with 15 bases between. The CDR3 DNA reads TGCAGTGCTAGCCTCGGTCCCTACTACACAGATACGCAGTATTTT. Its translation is CSASLGPYYTDTQYF.

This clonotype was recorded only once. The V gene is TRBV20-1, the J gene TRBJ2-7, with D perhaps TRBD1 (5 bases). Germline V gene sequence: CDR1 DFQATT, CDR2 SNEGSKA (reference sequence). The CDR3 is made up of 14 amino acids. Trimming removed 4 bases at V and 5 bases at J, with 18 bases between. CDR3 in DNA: TGCAGTGCTAAGACGTCGTCAGGGTATGACGAGCAGTACTTC. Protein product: CSAKTSSGYDEQYF.

CDR3 amino acids: CASSSDGEQEKLFF. In DNA form, the CDR3 reads TGTGCCAGCAGCTCCGACGGAGAACAGGAAAAACTGTTTTTT. The genes are TRBV7-9 and TRBJ1-4; D remains ambiguous. This CDR3 is 14 amino acids long. The ends were cut back, 4 bases at V and 8 bases at J, with 14 bases in the middle. CDR1 is SEHNR and CDR2 is FQNEAQ in the germline V gene (reference sequence).

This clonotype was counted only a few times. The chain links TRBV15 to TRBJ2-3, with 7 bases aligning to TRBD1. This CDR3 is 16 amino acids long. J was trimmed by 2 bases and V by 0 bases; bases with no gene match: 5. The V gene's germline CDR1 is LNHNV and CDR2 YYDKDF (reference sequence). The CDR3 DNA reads TGTGCCACCAGCAGAGAAGGGGGCCACCCCACAGATACGCAGTATTTT. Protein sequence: CATSREGGHPTDTQYF.

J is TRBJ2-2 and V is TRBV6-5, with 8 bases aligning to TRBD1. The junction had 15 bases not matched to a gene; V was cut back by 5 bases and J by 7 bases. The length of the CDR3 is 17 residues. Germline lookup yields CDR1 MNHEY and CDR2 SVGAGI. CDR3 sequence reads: CASSLFPPDRVFGELFF. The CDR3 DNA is TGTGCCAGCAGTCTCTTCCCGCCGGACAGGGTTTTCGGGGAGCTGTTTTTT.

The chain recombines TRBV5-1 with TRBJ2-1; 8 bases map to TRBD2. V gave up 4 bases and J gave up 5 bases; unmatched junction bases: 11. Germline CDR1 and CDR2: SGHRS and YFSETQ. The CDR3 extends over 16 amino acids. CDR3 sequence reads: CASSPLFWREDNEQFF. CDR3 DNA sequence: TGCGCCAGCAGCCCCCTGTTTTGGCGGGAGGACAATGAGCAGTTCTTC.

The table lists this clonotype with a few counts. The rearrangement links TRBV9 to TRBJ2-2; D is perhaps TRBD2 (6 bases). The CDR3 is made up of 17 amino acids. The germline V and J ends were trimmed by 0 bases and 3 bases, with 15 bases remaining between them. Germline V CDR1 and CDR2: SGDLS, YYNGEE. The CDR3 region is CASSVGREGGDTGELFF. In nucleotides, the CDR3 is TGTGCCAGCAGCGTAGGGCGGGAAGGTGGCGACACCGGGGAGCTGTTTTTT.

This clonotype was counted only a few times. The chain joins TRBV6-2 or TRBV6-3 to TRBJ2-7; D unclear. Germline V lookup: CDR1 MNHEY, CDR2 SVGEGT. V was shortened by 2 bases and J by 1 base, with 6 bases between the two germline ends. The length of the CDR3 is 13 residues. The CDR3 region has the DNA TGTGCCAGCAGTTACGGGCCGTCCTACGAGCAGTACTTC. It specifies CASSYGPSYEQYF.